The source of this T cell receptor (beta chain) is a study of cytomegalovirus exposure and HLA in healthy donors. This CDR3 spans 16 amino acids. The V and J ends lost 2 bases and 0 bases respectively, with 11 bases between them. CDR1 is SGDLS and CDR2 is YYNGEE in the germline V gene. A multiplex PCR was run with 60 Vbeta primers and 13 Jbeta primers. Original processing methods: In a later analysis, roughly 86 million unique TCR beta chains included roughly 11 million shared by two or more donors. The table came from immunoSEQ multiplex PCR; TCRdb's copy has only in-frame clones and leaves some out. D and trimming were read from the DNA, whereas the V and J calls and clone size are those reported in that table. The repertoire includes 250,000 to 350,000 clones, approximately 90% of them detected once, and 2% to 3% sits in the top ten. Study-wide findings and caveats: Using a false discovery rate of 0.05, a later analysis showed that 16,951 TCR beta sequences were associated with HLA alleles. Later, an analysis showed that TCR beta chains associated with HLA were more clonally expanded than others that were equally common.

Of note for this clone: Its target is not known.

This chain joins TRBV9 and TRBJ2-2; D may be TRBD1 (5 bases). This clonotype originated in a woman aged 18-35 years in good health and CMV-seronegative. The sample was PBMCs. CDR3 sequence: CASSVGPGPNTGELFF. The CDR3 DNA reads TGTGCCAGCAGCGTGGGCCCAGGGCCGAACACCGGGGAGCTGTTTTTT.